This record looks at one TCR beta chain sequence and its context. Its antigen remains unknown. Primers included in the PCR were 60 Vbeta and 13 Jbeta primers. Using immunoSEQ multiplex PCR, the repertoire was profiled, and TCRdb retains in-frame clones only, with some absent. Of 100,000 to 150,000 clones in the sample, about three quarters were seen once. The source of the sample is a study of cytomegalovirus exposure and HLA in healthy donors. Study-level results: A list of around 150 TCR beta chains associated with cytomegalovirus was given.

The source material was PBMCs. This receptor was obtained from a man aged 25 to 40 in good health and CMV-seronegative.

The DNA of the CDR3 is TGTGCCAGCAGCCGACCTCCCGGGGACGAGCAGTACTTC. Residues: CASSRPPGDEQYF. This chain joins TRBV7-6 and TRBJ2-7; a weak D match, TRBD2 (5 bases). Germline V lookup: CDR1 SGHVS, CDR2 FNYEAQ. V was shortened by 5 bases and J by 5 bases, with 13 bases between the two germline ends. This CDR3 comprises 13 residues.